The source of this TCR beta chain is a study of blood T cell repertoires in COVID-19. Study details: COVID-19 samples collected from the United States, Italy and Spain covered acute and convalescent phases. T cells, B-cell-depleted T cells, or PBMCs supplied cDNA or gDNA.

In the study's own analysis: Amplification with reference gene primers provided the estimates of nucleated cell counts. Produced via immunoSEQ multiplex PCR; TCRdb's table is partial and in-frame only. V and J calls and clone size are those listed in that table; D and trimming were worked out from the DNA. The data show a few hundred thousand clones, about 88% seen once. Sequencing input: peripheral blood. This sequence was found in a human donor in a cohort sampled during active COVID-19.

In nucleotides, the CDR3 is TGTGCCAGCAGCGTAGGGCAGGTTTTAGTCTCAGATACGCAGTATTTT. Its translation: CASSVGQVLVSDTQYF. This rearrangement joins TRBV9 to TRBJ2-3, with D unclear. Germline CDR1 is SGDLS and CDR2 is YYNGEE. The CDR3 is 16 amino acids. V was shortened by 0 bases and J by 4 bases, with 15 bases between the two germline ends.